The 26 T cell receptor beta chains below all came from one sample that was sequenced in a study of T cell repertoires in cytomegalovirus infection. Their specific antigens are unknown. TCRdb used MiXCR to reprocess the reads, holding one entry per CDR3 protein. The data hold under 850,000 distinct CDR3 sequences, with 30% to 40% observed a single time. The specimen was cultured PBMCs, collected from culture after CMV antigen stimulation. The receptors here all came from a human donor in good health (CMV status not recorded). Some clones in this sample may be carry-over from other donors' samples.

The genes are TRBV6-2 or TRBV6-3 and TRBJ2-4; D is perhaps TRBD1 (6 bases). The germline V and J ends were trimmed by 10 bases and 6 bases, with 13 bases remaining between them. This CDR3 is built from 12 residues. Germline CDR1 reads MNHEY; CDR2 reads SVGEGT. The CDR3 region is CATYRVGNIQYF. CDR3 nucleotides: TGTGCCACCTACAGGGTCGGAAACATTCAGTACTTC.

The genes are TRBV20-1 and TRBJ2-3; a weak D match, TRBD1 (5 bases). V was shortened by 5 bases and J by 3 bases, with 9 bases between the two germline ends. CDR1 is DFQATT and CDR2 is SNEGSKA in the germline V gene (reference sequence). This CDR3 has 12 residues. The CDR3 protein is CSAPRVTDTQYF. In nucleotides, the CDR3 is TGCAGTGCTCCCAGGGTAACAGATACGCAGTATTTT.

This clonotype has a handful of counts. The chain combines TRBV7-7 with TRBJ2-1, with D possibly matching TRBD2 (5 bases). The CDR3 loop spans 16 amino acids. The V end was cut by 2 bases, the J end by 9 bases, with 20 bases between. Germline CDR1 reads SSHAT; CDR2 reads FNYEAQ (reference sequence). The CDR3 spells CASSLSPPLELLEQFF. The CDR3 bases are TGTGCCAGCAGCTTATCACCCCCACTAGAACTACTTGAGCAGTTCTTC.

This clonotype qualifies as medium-sized. The V gene is TRBV7-2, the J gene TRBJ2-7; D is unclear. Germline CDR1 and CDR2: SGHTA and FQGNSA. The CDR3 loop spans 17 amino acids. Trimming took 1 base from V and 0 from J, leaving 16 bases between them. CDR3 DNA: TGTGCCAGCAGCTTAGGGACGGCTACCATTAGCTCCTACGAGCAGTACTTC. Translation gives CASSLGTATISSYEQYF.

The rearrangement uses TRBV7-9 and TRBJ2-1; D not certain. The germline V and J ends were trimmed by 6 bases and 6 bases, with 18 bases remaining between them. This CDR3 is built from 15 residues. Germline CDR1 reads SEHNR; CDR2 reads FQNEAQ (reference sequence). The CDR3 region has the DNA TGTGCCAGCAGAGCTGATACTTGGAGTGGCAATGAGCAGTTCTTC. Amino acids: CASRADTWSGNEQFF.

This clonotype has only one observation. CDR3 sequence (DNA): TGTGCCAGCAGCCCTCGACGGGCTAGCGGAACAGATACGCAGTATTTT. Protein sequence: CASSPRRASGTDTQYF. This chain links TRBV6-6 with TRBJ2-3, with 7 bases identical to TRBD2. Germline assignment: CDR1 MNHNY and CDR2 SVGAGI (reference sequence). The CDR3 is 16 residues long. V lost 6 bases and J lost 3; bases outside the gene matches: 12.

The chain carries TRBV7-9 and TRBJ2-5, with D perhaps TRBD1 (6 bases). Trimming took 9 bases from V and 3 from J, leaving 14 bases between them. This CDR3 region has 13 residues. In germline, CDR1 is SEHNR, CDR2 FQNEAQ (reference sequence). The DNA for the CDR3 is TGTGCCAGTGAACAGGGCATGGAAGAGACCCAGTACTTC. This translates into CASEQGMEETQYF.

This clonotype was seen more than once but under ten times. The chain uses TRBV7-2 and TRBJ1-2; D might be TRBD1 (6 bases). The CDR3 consists of 18 residues. CDR1 and CDR2 (germline): SGHTA, FQGNSA. V was pared by 3 bases and J by 4 bases, with 24 bases between. The CDR3 DNA is TGTGCCAGCAGCTTCGCGCCCGGGACAACAGCTGCTACCTATGGCTACACCTTC. Translating gives CASSFAPGTTAATYGYTF.

The rearrangement links TRBV7-8 to TRBJ1-6, with 7 bases aligning to TRBD1. This CDR3 contains 15 residues. V gave up 5 bases and J gave up 13 bases; unmatched junction bases: 14. The germline V gene has CDR1 SGHVS and CDR2 FQNEAQ. CDR3 coding DNA: TGTGCCAGCAGCCCTGGGGGTAGGGGGCTGACCCCCCTCCACTTT. This codes for CASSPGGRGLTPLHF.

The V and J genes are TRBV11-2 and TRBJ1-3, with D perhaps matching TRBD1 (5 bases). V was trimmed by 1 base and J by 0 bases, leaving 10 bases between them. The V gene's germline CDR1 is SGHAT and CDR2 FQNNGV. The CDR3 consists of 16 residues. The CDR3 coding sequence is TGTGCCAGCAGCTTAGGGACAATCTACTCTGGAAACACCATATATTTT. As protein: CASSLGTIYSGNTIYF.

The count of this clonotype is one. The chain links TRBV29-1 to TRBJ2-2, with 8 bases identical to TRBD1. CDR1 is SQVTM, CDR2 ANQGSEA, per germline. The CDR3 covers 14 residues. After removal of 4 bases from V and 5 bases from J, the junction contained 6 bases not matched to a gene. CDR3 region: CSVGSRTGTGELFF. As DNA, the CDR3 is TGCAGCGTTGGATCCCGGACAGGGACCGGGGAGCTGTTTTTT.

The rearrangement links TRBV29-1 to TRBJ2-3, with D possibly being TRBD2 (7 bases). The germline V gene has CDR1 SQVTM and CDR2 ANQGSEA. V lost 6 bases, J lost 1 base, and 14 bases lay in between. The CDR3 consists of 14 residues. CDR3 coding DNA: TGCAGCGTCGGGGGGCCCTCAGGCACAGATACGCAGTATTTT. Its protein product is CSVGGPSGTDTQYF.

The chain carries TRBV4-1 and TRBJ1-1; possibly TRBD1 for D (5 bases). Between the trimmed V and J ends, which lost 7 bases and 3 bases, there was a span of 12 bases. The CDR3 loop spans 13 amino acids. Germline V gene data show CDR1 as MGHRA and CDR2 as YSYEKL. The CDR3 coding sequence is TGCGCCAGCAAACGGGTGGGGGACACTGAAGCTTTCTTT. Residues: CASKRVGDTEAFF.

In its sample, this clonotype was seen a few times. The V call is TRBV6-2 or TRBV6-3, the J call TRBJ1-2; D is possibly TRBD1 (5 bases). V was trimmed by 0 bases and J by 6 bases, leaving 14 bases between them. CDR1 is MNHEY, CDR2 SVGEGT, per germline. The CDR3 extends over 15 amino acids. The CDR3 loop reads CASSYSGTPGNGYTF. DNA for the CDR3: TGTGCCAGCAGTTACTCCGGGACGCCGGGAAATGGCTACACCTTC.

The chain combines TRBV7-9 with TRBJ2-1; D uncertain. CDR1 and CDR2 (germline): SEHNR, FQNEAQ (reference sequence). The CDR3 is 16 amino acids. V was shortened by 5 bases and J by 0 bases, with 14 bases between the two germline ends. The CDR3 region is CASSPTPSSSYNEQFF. DNA of the CDR3: TGTGCCAGCAGCCCCACCCCCTCCAGCTCCTACAATGAGCAGTTCTTC.

J is TRBJ2-7 and V is TRBV6-8, with TRBD1 matching over 9 bases. Germline CDR1 MNHGY, CDR2 SAAAGT. The CDR3 length is 15 residues. The trim removed 5 bases at V and 2 bases at J, leaving 7 bases unmatched. DNA for the CDR3: TGTGCCAGCAGTGACCTCGGACAGGGGACCTACGAGCAGTACTTC. Its protein is CASSDLGQGTYEQYF.

This clonotype was observed a few times. The chain has TRBV27 and TRBJ2-1; no definite D call. CDR3 length: 15 amino acids. With 7 bases removed from V and 0 bases from J, the gap between germline ends came to 13 bases. The V gene's germline CDR1 is MNHEY and CDR2 SMNVEV (reference sequence). The CDR3, as DNA: TGTGCCAGCAACCCCGGCCGTGTCTCCTACAATGAGCAGTTCTTC. Protein sequence: CASNPGRVSYNEQFF.

This clonotype was counted a few times. The chain is built from TRBV11-3 and TRBJ2-3, with a tentative D call TRBD1 (7 bases). The length of the CDR3 is 15 residues. With 4 bases removed from V and 4 bases from J, the gap between germline ends came to 15 bases. Germline V gene sequence: CDR1 SGHNT, CDR2 YENEEA. This CDR3 reads CASSSEGTGADTQYF. The CDR3 DNA reads as TGTGCCAGCAGCTCGGAGGGCACAGGGGCAGATACGCAGTATTTT.

This clonotype was picked up many times. The gene calls are TRBV7-9 and TRBJ1-4; possible D gene TRBD1, 6 bases. V was shortened by 2 bases and J by 7 bases, with 11 bases between the two germline ends. This CDR3 comprises 14 residues. CDR1 and CDR2 (germline): SEHNR, FQNEAQ (reference sequence). DNA for the CDR3: TGTGCCAGCAGCTTACGGTCAGGGGCTGAAAAACTGTTTTTT. Residues: CASSLRSGAEKLFF.

The chain employs TRBV2 and TRBJ2-5; the D gene is possibly TRBD1 (5 bases). Germline values: CDR1 SNHLY, CDR2 FYNNEI. This CDR3 has 15 residues. Trimming left V 4 bases short and J 5 bases short, with 17 bases between. The CDR3 spells CASSALRQRTETQYF. CDR3 DNA sequence: TGTGCCAGCAGTGCGCTTCGACAGAGGACGGAGACCCAGTACTTC.

This clonotype was recorded a few times. The chain combines TRBV9 with TRBJ2-7; D perhaps matches TRBD2 (5 bases). Trimming pared 0 bases from V and 2 bases from J, leaving 12 bases between. This CDR3 has 15 residues. The germline CDR1 and CDR2 sequences are SGDLS and YYNGEE. Here the CDR3 reads CASSVELGPTYEQYF. CDR3 DNA: TGTGCCAGCAGCGTAGAACTAGGACCCACCTACGAGCAGTACTTC.

This clonotype has just a few counts. This may stem from a read error, because a much larger clone lies one nucleotide away. The chain employs TRBV4-1 and TRBJ2-3; D is uncertain. Germline assignment: CDR1 MGHRA and CDR2 YSYEKL. CDR3 length: 13 amino acids. The CDR3 DNA sequence: TGTGCCAGCACCCCGGACAGCACAGATACGCAGTATTTT. This encodes CASTPDSTDTQYF.

The chain employs TRBV6-1 and TRBJ2-2; no reliable D call. The V end was cut by 7 bases, the J end by 7 bases, with 16 bases between. Germline CDR1 MNHNS, CDR2 SASEGT. The CDR3 loop spans 14 amino acids. CDR3 residues: CASNAGKWVGELFF. The CDR3 DNA reads as TGTGCCAGCAATGCCGGAAAGTGGGTCGGGGAGCTGTTTTTT.

The J gene is TRBJ2-7, the V gene TRBV28; D possibly corresponds to TRBD1 (6 bases). In germline, CDR1 is MDHEN, CDR2 SYDVKM. Trimming stripped 6 bases from V and 4 bases from J, with 10 bases between. The CDR3 loop spans 12 amino acids. The CDR3: CASRRQGYEQYF. CDR3 coding DNA: TGTGCCAGCAGACGTCAGGGGTACGAGCAGTACTTC. Full variable domain (missing parts from reference TRBV28 and TRBJ2-7): DVKVTQSSRYLVKRTGEKVFLECVQDMDHENMFWYRQDPGLGLRLIYFSYDVKMKEKGDIPEGYSVSREKKERFSLILESASTNQTSMYLCASRRQGYEQYFGPGTRLTVT.

This chain uses TRBV5-5 with TRBJ2-7; 9 bases are a match to TRBD2. The V gene end was trimmed by 1 base and the J gene end by 2 bases; junction bases not matched to a gene: 7. This CDR3 comprises 16 residues. The germline V gene encodes CDR1 SGHKS and CDR2 YYEKEE (reference sequence). CDR3 in DNA: TGTGCCAGCAGCTTGAGAGCGGGAGGACCGGCCTACGAGCAGTACTTC. Translation gives CASSLRAGGPAYEQYF.

The gene calls are TRBV6-2 or TRBV6-3 and TRBJ1-1; unclear D gene. This CDR3 spans 13 amino acids. Trimming took off 2 bases at V and 7 bases at J, with 11 bases between the two ends. Germline V gene lookup returns CDR1 MNHEY and CDR2 SVGEGT. CDR3 sequence (DNA): TGTGCCAGCAGTTACGGGAGGATAGTTGAAGCTTTCTTT. It yields the protein CASSYGRIVEAFF.